Each of the 26 T cell receptor beta chains below was sequenced from the same sample in a study of vaccination and CD4 T cells after COVID-19. Indicated treatment: approximately 9-day PBMC culture with coronavirus spike peptide pools or control peptides (ViraFEST assay). These TCRs' antigens remain unknown. CD4+ T cells that had been cultured provided DNA sequenced with the Oncomine TCR Beta short-read assay. TCRdb passed the PCR reads through MiXCR, listing each CDR3 protein once. The repertoire holds about 1,900 distinct CDR3 sequences, with approximately 68% as singletons. The material sequenced was CD4+ T cells from blood, cultured in vitro, taken after SARS-CoV-2 vaccination. These receptors all come from a human donor who had recovered from COVID-19.

V is TRBV20-1 and J is TRBJ2-7; D gene ambiguous. Germline CDR1 reads DFQATT; CDR2 reads SNEGSKA (reference sequence). The CDR3 length is 14 residues. The V and J ends lost 0 bases and 2 bases respectively, with 11 bases between them. DNA of the CDR3: TGCAGTGCTAGAGATGAGAAACCTACCTACGAGCAGTACTTC. This codes for CSARDEKPTYEQYF.

The chain combines TRBV29-1 with TRBJ2-5; 7 positions match TRBD1. The CDR3 consists of 13 residues. In germline, CDR1 is SQVTM, CDR2 ANQGSEA. The J segment lost 5 bases and the V segment lost 5 bases, leaving 8 bases of the junction unmatched. The CDR3 DNA follows: TGCAGCGTTAAAGCAGGGGGATCTGAGACCCAGTACTTC. Protein sequence: CSVKAGGSETQYF.

The genes are TRBV9 and TRBJ1-2; TRBD1 agrees at 9 bases. The CDR3 is 16 amino acids. The trim removed 3 bases at V and 0 bases at J, leaving 6 bases unmatched. Looked up from germline, CDR1 is SGDLS and CDR2 is YYNGEE. DNA for the CDR3: TGTGCCAGCAGCGGGGACAGGGTTAGTCCTAACTATGGCTACACCTTC. This codes for CASSGDRVSPNYGYTF.

Only one count was recorded for this clonotype. The chain uses TRBV7-3 and TRBJ2-5; D ambiguous. In germline, CDR1 is SGHTA, CDR2 FQGTGA. V dropped 2 bases and J dropped 5 bases, with 12 bases sitting between them. CDR3 length: 14 residues. The CDR3 DNA reads TGTGCCAGCAGCTTAGGTCAGGCTGGGGAGACCCAGTACTTC. Translation gives CASSLGQAGETQYF.

CDR3 region: CASSKDRGTNTEAFF. CDR3 nucleotides: TGTGCCAGCAGTAAGGACAGGGGAACGAACACTGAAGCTTTCTTT. The chain carries TRBV6-1 and TRBJ1-1; 9 positions match TRBD1. V was pared by 5 bases and J by 1 base, with 5 bases of the junction left unmatched. This CDR3 contains 15 residues. Germline CDR1 reads MNHNS; CDR2 reads SASEGT.

In DNA form, the CDR3 reads TGTGCCAGCAGGCGGACAGGGGGTGGAGGAGGCTACACCTTC. It translates to CASRRTGGGGGYTF. The chain has TRBV27 and TRBJ1-2, with 10 bases aligning to TRBD1. V dropped 6 bases and J dropped 8; count of bases not matched to a gene: 9. The CDR3 loop spans 14 amino acids. The germline V gene encodes CDR1 MNHEY and CDR2 SMNVEV (reference sequence).

The chain carries TRBV2 and TRBJ2-2, with D perhaps TRBD1 (5 bases). The CDR3 is made up of 13 amino acids. Germline CDR1 SNHLY, CDR2 FYNNEI. The V gene lost 4 bases and the J gene lost 7 bases, with 10 bases spanning the gap. This CDR3 reads CASSAGLNGELFF. The CDR3 bases are TGTGCCAGCAGTGCAGGGTTGAACGGGGAGCTGTTTTTT.

The genes are TRBV6-1 and TRBJ1-1; 11 bases are shared with TRBD1. The CDR3 runs 17 residues. Trimming took 4 bases from V and 0 from J; bases not matched to a gene: 7. Germline CDR1 MNHNS, CDR2 SASEGT. The CDR3 protein is CASSVRGQGALNTEAFF. The CDR3 coding sequence is TGTGCCAGCAGTGTCCGAGGACAGGGGGCCTTGAACACTGAAGCTTTCTTT.

This clonotype turned up a few times. V gene TRBV6-1 combines with J gene TRBJ1-5, with 7 bases identical to TRBD1. The junction had 9 bases not matched to a gene; V was cut back by 6 bases and J by 7 bases. This CDR3 has 14 amino acids. CDR1 and CDR2 from the germline V gene are MNHNS and SASEGT. CDR3 region: CASRRGQTGQPQHF. In DNA, the CDR3 is TGTGCCAGCAGGAGGGGACAGACCGGGCAGCCCCAGCATTTT.

J is TRBJ2-1 and V is TRBV20-1, with 9 bases aligning to TRBD2. This CDR3 region has 15 residues. V lost 3 bases, J lost 0 bases, and 3 bases stayed unmatched. Germline V gene data show CDR1 as DFQATT and CDR2 as SNEGSKA (reference sequence). The DNA of the CDR3 is TGCAGTGCTAGGACTAGCGGATTCTCCTACAATGAGCAGTTCTTC. It translates to CSARTSGFSYNEQFF.

The J gene is TRBJ1-5, the V gene TRBV19; D might be TRBD1 (6 bases). The germline gives CDR1 LNHDA, CDR2 SQIVND (reference sequence). The CDR3 length is 14 residues. V lost 4 bases to trimming and J lost 5 bases, with 12 bases between them. CDR3 residues: CASSRGAGDQPQHF. CDR3 nucleotide sequence: TGTGCCAGTAGTAGGGGGGCGGGAGATCAGCCCCAGCATTTT.

The chain joins TRBV5-6 to TRBJ2-6; D is undetermined. V was pared by 2 bases and J by 1 base, with 7 bases between. The CDR3 runs to 15 residues. Germline CDR1 SGHDT, CDR2 YYEEEE. This chain's CDR3 is CASSFLRSGANVLTF. The CDR3 DNA is TGTGCCAGCAGCTTTTTACGATCTGGGGCCAACGTCCTGACTTTC.

The chain has TRBV27 and TRBJ1-5; D perhaps matches TRBD1 (6 bases). Germline V gene data show CDR1 as MNHEY and CDR2 as SMNVEV (reference sequence). Trimming took off 8 bases at V and 7 bases at J, with 15 bases between the two ends. There are 13 residues in the CDR3. The CDR3 spells CASGRDITQPQHF. CDR3 DNA sequence: TGTGCCAGCGGGAGGGACATAACCCAGCCCCAGCATTTT.

The genes are TRBV6-6 and TRBJ2-5; 9 positions agree with TRBD1. V lost 2 bases, J lost 3 bases, and 10 bases stayed unmatched. CDR3 length: 17 residues. Germline V gene sequence: CDR1 MNHNY, CDR2 SVGAGI (reference sequence). CDR3 amino acids: CASSYGVPGQGKETQYF. The CDR3 nucleotides read TGTGCCAGCAGTTACGGGGTCCCGGGACAGGGCAAAGAGACCCAGTACTTC.

The sample holds a few counts of this clonotype. CDR3 bases: TGTGCCAGCAGCAGAGGACAGATGTTTAATTCACCCCTCCACTTT. It encodes CASSRGQMFNSPLHF. The chain joins TRBV11-2 to TRBJ1-6; the D gene is possibly TRBD1 (6 bases). Germline CDR1 reads SGHAT; CDR2 reads FQNNGV. The CDR3 contains 15 residues. V lost 5 bases and J lost 6, with 14 bases in between.

This chain links TRBV6-1 with TRBJ1-1; D remains ambiguous. The CDR3 is 13 residues long. V lost 7 bases and J 1 base, leaving 10 bases between the germline ends. In germline, CDR1 is MNHNS, CDR2 SASEGT. CDR3 nucleotide sequence: TGTGCCAGCACTGTTGGGCGGAACACTGAAGCTTTCTTT. Its translation is CASTVGRNTEAFF.

Remarks on this clonotype: The junction departs from germline at one end; a sequencing error may be responsible. The chain links TRBV27 to TRBJ1-2, with TRBD1 matching over 7 bases. The CDR3 spans 9 residues. Germline-derived CDR1 and CDR2 are MNHEY and SMNVEV (reference sequence). The CDR3 reads CARRRQGAF. For the CDR3, the DNA is TGTGCCAGAAGAAGACAGGGCGCCTTC.

This clonotype was observed once. The rearrangement joins TRBV6-2 or TRBV6-3 to TRBJ1-5; D gene uncertain. CDR1 and CDR2 (germline): MNHEY, SVGEGT. The CDR3 is 14 residues long. The V end lost 6 bases, the J end lost 0 bases, and 9 bases lay between the germline ends. The CDR3 coding sequence is TGTGCCAGCAGCCGGACTCATAGCAATCAGCCCCAGCATTTT. Its protein product is CASSRTHSNQPQHF.

The chain couples TRBV10-1 to TRBJ2-5; TRBD1 is a possible D gene (6 bases). The CDR3 runs to 17 residues. Trimming shortened V by 4 bases and J by 5 bases, and 23 bases separated the two germline ends. Germline lookup yields CDR1 WNHNN and CDR2 SYGVQD (reference sequence). The CDR3 coding sequence is TGCGCCAGCAGTGTGGGGGCTTGGAAGGAGGCGGGTGAGACCCAGTACTTC. This gives the protein CASSVGAWKEAGETQYF.

V gene TRBV5-4 combines with J gene TRBJ2-7; the match to TRBD2 covers 11 bases. This CDR3 has 15 amino acids. The V and J ends lost 3 bases and 1 base, in that order; junction bases with no gene match: 3. CDR1 is SGHNT and CDR2 is YYREEE in the germline V gene (reference sequence). CDR3 loop: CASSYSGGASYEQYF. The CDR3 coding sequence is TGTGCCAGCAGCTATAGCGGGGGGGCTTCCTACGAGCAGTACTTC.

The rearrangement joins TRBV25-1 to TRBJ1-6, with 7 bases fitting TRBD1. Losses at the gene ends were 3 bases for V and 10 bases for J; bases not matched to a gene: 6. The CDR3 sequence is 14 residues long. The germline gives CDR1 MGHDK, CDR2 SYGVNS. The CDR3 bases are TGTGCCAGCAGTGATGTAGGGGGCGAGTCACCCCTCCACTTT. Translated, it gives CASSDVGGESPLHF.

The chain has TRBV6-1 and TRBJ1-2; TRBD1 aligns across 8 bases. V lost 6 bases and J lost 5; bases outside the gene matches: 8. This CDR3 region has 14 residues. Per germline, CDR1 MNHNS and CDR2 SASEGT. CDR3: CASRKDRGRYGYTF. Here the CDR3 DNA reads TGTGCCAGCAGAAAAGACAGGGGAAGGTATGGCTACACCTTC.

This sequence joins TRBV6-2 or TRBV6-3 and TRBJ2-6; D not certain. The CDR3 totals 15 residues. Trimming pared 6 bases from V and 2 bases from J, leaving 11 bases between. Looked up from germline, CDR1 is MNHEY and CDR2 is SVGEGT. CDR3 DNA sequence: TGTGCCAGCAGCCGTTCAGAACCTGGGGCCAACGTCCTGACTTTC. Protein sequence: CASSRSEPGANVLTF.

This clonotype has only one observation. This chain links TRBV30 with TRBJ1-6; weak D call: TRBD1 (5 bases). The germline CDR1 and CDR2 sequences are GTSNPN and SVGIG (reference sequence). V shed 1 base and J shed 7 bases, with 14 bases lying between them. The CDR3 is 15 amino acids. The CDR3 sequence: CAWSGEGATNSPLHF. The DNA for the CDR3 is TGTGCCTGGAGTGGGGAAGGGGCGACGAATTCACCCCTCCACTTT.

The chain carries TRBV20-1 and TRBJ1-1, with TRBD1 as a possible D gene (5 bases). Germline V gene sequence: CDR1 DFQATT, CDR2 SNEGSKA (reference sequence). V was pared by 3 bases and J by 4 bases, with 21 bases between. The length of the CDR3 is 16 residues. The CDR3 DNA sequence: TGCAGTGCTAGCGACAGTATCGAACACTACGGCACTGAAGCTTTCTTT. Encoded protein: CSASDSIEHYGTEAFF.

The rearrangement joins TRBV6-1 to TRBJ1-2; TRBD1 aligns across 7 bases. The CDR3 contains 15 residues. CDR1 and CDR2 (germline): MNHNS, SASEGT. Trimming cost V 6 bases and J 3 bases; bases outside gene matches: 10. The CDR3: CASRAPDRIYYGYTF. CDR3 DNA: TGTGCCAGCAGGGCCCCGGACAGGATTTACTATGGCTACACCTTC.